The sequence of this TCR beta chain was determined in a study of blood T cell repertoires in COVID-19. The V gene's germline CDR1 is LGHDT and CDR2 YNNKEL (reference sequence). Trimming pared 4 bases from V and 8 bases from J, leaving 17 bases between. CDR3 size: 15 residues. Generated by immunoSEQ multiplex PCR, the TCRdb table keeps only in-frame clones and is missing some. The data show approximately 250,000 clones, 85% seen once. The sequence was obtained from a middle-aged man with COVID-19, enrolled during active disease. Source material: peripheral blood. The J gene is TRBJ2-2, the V gene TRBV3-1 (or the pseudogene TRBV3-2); a possible D gene is TRBD2 (6 bases). The CDR3 is CASSPGTSYGGELFF. DNA for the CDR3: TGTGCCAGCAGCCCCGGGACTTCTTACGGGGGGGAGCTGTTTTTT.